This TCR beta chain originates from a study of T cells in localized non-small cell lung cancer. Study-wide findings and caveats: Uninvolved adjacent lung had higher T cell clonality than tumor and all other tissues. Detection in adjacent lung was observed for a median about 56 of the top 100 tumor clones. Higher adjacent-lung clonality was associated with shorter survival.

Details on this clone: Its target is not known.

Clones were read by immunoSEQ multiplex PCR, and TCRdb kept only the in-frame ones, dropping some. The table lists 30,000 to 45,000 clones, around 88% of them singletons. The CDR3 totals 15 residues. The ends lost 7 bases at V and 1 base at J; junction bases unmatched: 5. The germline gives CDR1 MNHNS, CDR2 SASEGT. The gene calls are TRBV6-1 and TRBJ2-1, with 9 positions matching TRBD2. This clonotype originated in a woman aged 40-69 years with stage I lung adenocarcinoma. The sequencing used peripheral blood, collected before any cancer treatment. CDR3 residues: CASTRSGGSYNEQFF. The CDR3 DNA follows: TGTGCCAGCACCAGAAGCGGGGGGTCCTACAATGAGCAGTTCTTC.